Listed here are 28 T cell receptor beta chains from one sample, sequenced in a study of blood T cell repertoires in COVID-19. The method was immunoSEQ multiplex PCR; TCRdb's version includes in-frame clones alone and lacks a portion of them. The repertoire holds about 130,000 clones, roughly 79% seen once, with less than 14% in the top ten. The sequencing input was peripheral blood. Source of these receptors: a human donor in a cohort sampled during active COVID-19.

V gene TRBV7-9 combines with J gene TRBJ2-5; a weak D match, TRBD1 (5 bases). Germline V lookup: CDR1 SEHNR, CDR2 FQNEAQ (reference sequence). With 5 bases removed from V and 4 bases from J, the gap between germline ends came to 17 bases. This CDR3 comprises 15 residues. The CDR3 sequence is CASSANRRTPETQYF. CDR3 coding DNA: TGTGCCAGCAGCGCAAACCGTCGGACACCAGAGACCCAGTACTTC.

This clone has only one observation. V gene TRBV5-6 combines with J gene TRBJ2-3; D is unclear. Germline V gene sequence: CDR1 SGHDT, CDR2 YYEEEE. V was trimmed by 0 bases and J by 3 bases, leaving 14 bases between them. The CDR3 sequence is 16 residues long. The CDR3 DNA is TGTGCCAGCAGCTTGGCCAAGACCCGGCGGACAGATACGCAGTATTTT. It encodes CASSLAKTRRTDTQYF.

The J gene is TRBJ2-2, the V gene TRBV3-1 (or the pseudogene TRBV3-2); perhaps D is TRBD1 or TRBD2 (7 bases each). There are 16 residues in the CDR3. With 11 bases removed from V and 5 bases from J, the gap between germline ends came to 24 bases. The germline V gene has CDR1 LGHDT and CDR2 YNNKEL (reference sequence). DNA of the CDR3: TGTGCCCCCCGCCAAGGGGGCGGGGGACGTACCGGGGAGCTGTTTTTT. Its translation: CAPRQGGGGRTGELFF.

The chain joins TRBV10-1 to TRBJ2-7, with TRBD1 as a possible D gene (5 bases). CDR3 length: 13 residues. V lost 5 bases and J lost 6, with 14 bases in between. CDR1 is WNHNN, CDR2 SYGVQD, per germline (reference sequence). DNA for the CDR3: TGCGCCAGCAGTCTCAGGGCGTATGGCGAGCAGTACTTC. Residues: CASSLRAYGEQYF.

The chain links TRBV5-1 to TRBJ1-4; TRBD1 agrees at 7 bases. The CDR3 totals 17 residues. V dropped 4 bases and J dropped 1; count of bases not matched to a gene: 10. Germline CDR1 reads SGHRS; CDR2 reads YFSETQ. The CDR3 region has the DNA TGCGCCAGCAGCGCTACCGGGACAGTCGGAACTAATGAAAAACTGTTTTTT. Its translation: CASSATGTVGTNEKLFF.

The rearrangement joins TRBV7-2 to TRBJ2-1; 13 bases are a match to TRBD2. Germline CDR1 and CDR2: SGHTA and FQGNSA. V lost 4 bases to trimming and J lost 8 bases; unmatched junction nucleotides: 5. The CDR3 covers 15 residues. This chain's CDR3 is CASSSTSGGAYEQFF. In DNA form, the CDR3 reads TGTGCCAGCAGCTCCACTAGCGGGGGGGCCTATGAGCAGTTCTTC.

The table lists this clone with a count of one. The chain is built from TRBV19 and TRBJ1-2, with 9 nucleotides matching TRBD1. Germline V gene lookup returns CDR1 LNHDA and CDR2 SQIVND (reference sequence). V lost 5 bases, J lost 2 bases, and 6 bases stayed unmatched. There are 15 residues in the CDR3. Written as DNA, the CDR3 is TGTGCCAGTAGTTCCGGGACAGGGAAGAACTATGGCTACACCTTC. This gives the protein CASSSGTGKNYGYTF.

The table lists this clone with a few counts. Other DNA sequences in the sample encode the same CDR3. This sequence joins TRBV7-9 and TRBJ2-7, with a possible D match to TRBD1 (6 bases). The CDR3 runs 14 residues. Looked up from germline, CDR1 is SEHNR and CDR2 is FQNEAQ (reference sequence). Trimming pared 3 bases from V and 0 bases from J, leaving 9 bases between. The CDR3 DNA is TGTGCCAGCAGCTTTGGACAGCCCTCCTACGAGCAGTACTTC. Its translation: CASSFGQPSYEQYF.

J is TRBJ1-5 and V is TRBV19; weak D call: TRBD1 (6 bases). Between the trimmed V and J ends, which lost 0 bases and 6 bases, there was a span of 12 bases. The CDR3 totals 15 residues. Germline assignment: CDR1 LNHDA and CDR2 SQIVND (reference sequence). CDR3 nucleotides: TGTGCCAGTAGTATAGATTTCAGCAGGGGTCAGCCCCAGCATTTT. Protein sequence: CASSIDFSRGQPQHF. The full variable domain, completed using reference TRBV19 and TRBJ1-5, is DGGITQSPKYLFRKEGQNVTLSCEQNLNHDAMYWYRQDPGQGLRLIYYSQIVNDFQKGDIAEGYSVSREKKESFPLTVTSAQKNPTAFYLCASSIDFSRGQPQHFGDGTRLSIL.

The chain employs TRBV6-5 and TRBJ1-5; D is unresolved. V lost 8 bases, J lost 6 bases, and 14 bases lay in between. In germline, CDR1 is MNHEY, CDR2 SVGAGI. This CDR3 has 13 residues. CDR3 DNA: TGTGCCAGCTCTAGCAACGTCGGTCAGCCCCAGCATTTT. This gives the protein CASSSNVGQPQHF.

The CDR3 reads CASSLSQGIGGYTF. The CDR3 bases are TGTGCCAGCAGTCTTTCACAGGGGATCGGTGGCTACACCTTC. The chain joins TRBV28 to TRBJ1-2; 7 bases match TRBD1. Unmatched junction bases numbered 10, after V lost 5 bases and J lost 7 bases. This CDR3 is 14 amino acids long. The germline V gene has CDR1 MDHEN and CDR2 SYDVKM.

V gene TRBV5-1 combines with J gene TRBJ2-3; the D gene is possibly TRBD1 (6 bases). Per the germline V gene, CDR1 is SGHRS and CDR2 is YFSETQ. This CDR3 region has 13 residues. Trimming shortened V by 1 base and J by 5 bases, and 8 bases separated the two germline ends. CDR3 DNA sequence: TGCGCCAGCAGCTTGTCAGGGGAAGATACGCAGTATTTT. Its translation: CASSLSGEDTQYF.

The chain links TRBV4-1 to TRBJ2-7, with D perhaps TRBD1 (6 bases). The V gene's germline CDR1 is MGHRA and CDR2 YSYEKL. V shed 4 bases and J shed 5 bases, with 15 bases lying between them. CDR3 length equals 14 residues. CDR3 region: CASSLALQGNEQYF. The CDR3 DNA reads TGCGCCAGCAGCCTAGCTTTACAGGGAAACGAGCAGTACTTC.

CDR3 residues: CASSVLGAVPTYEQYF. The CDR3 nucleotides are TGTGCCAGCAGCGTCCTGGGGGCTGTACCCACCTACGAGCAGTACTTC. The chain carries TRBV9 and TRBJ2-7, with D possibly TRBD1 on 6 matching bases. The V end lost 2 bases, the J end lost 2 bases, and 17 bases lay between the germline ends. Germline V lookup: CDR1 SGDLS, CDR2 YYNGEE. CDR3 length: 16 amino acids.

This clone has a handful of counts. As DNA, the CDR3 is TGTGCCTGGAGAAAAGGACAGGACTATGGCTACACCTTC. Encoded protein: CAWRKGQDYGYTF. The chain carries TRBV30 and TRBJ1-2; 7 nucleotides match TRBD1. Germline V gene data show CDR1 as GTSNPN and CDR2 as SVGIG (reference sequence). Trimming took 3 bases from V and 3 from J; bases not matched to a gene: 4. This CDR3 is 13 amino acids long.

The rearrangement joins TRBV6-5 to TRBJ1-6, with TRBD1 identical over 8 bases. The trim removed 4 bases at V and 6 bases at J, leaving 8 bases unmatched. The CDR3 runs 16 residues. Germline CDR1 reads MNHEY; CDR2 reads SVGAGI. Written as DNA, the CDR3 is TGTGCCAGCAGTTTCGAAACGGGACAGGCTAATTCACCCCTCCACTTT. Amino acid sequence: CASSFETGQANSPLHF.

This sequence joins TRBV2 and TRBJ2-7, with TRBD1 identical over 9 bases. From germline, CDR1 is SNHLY and CDR2 FYNNEI. The CDR3 totals 13 residues. With V trimmed by 6 bases and J by 3 bases, 3 bases remained unmatched. The CDR3 DNA reads TGTGCCAGCAGAAGGACAGGGGTCTACGAGCAGTACTTC. Its translation is CASRRTGVYEQYF. The full variable domain, its missing parts supplied by reference TRBV2 and TRBJ2-7, is EPEVTQTPSHQVTQMGQEVILRCVPISNHLYFYWYRQILGQKVEFLVSFYNNEISEKSEIFDDQFSVERPDGSNFTLKIRSTKLEDSAMYFCASRRTGVYEQYFGPGTRLTVT.

V usage is TRBV5-6 and J usage is TRBJ2-3; a weak D match, TRBD2 (6 bases). This CDR3 is built from 18 residues. CDR1 SGHDT and CDR2 YYEEEE come from the germline V gene. V dropped 3 bases and J dropped 4 bases, with 24 bases sitting between them. Here the CDR3 reads CASSWRARKGARADTQYF. The CDR3 DNA is TGTGCCAGCAGCTGGAGGGCAAGGAAAGGGGCCCGGGCAGATACGCAGTATTTT.

CDR3 sequence: CASSQDSGGAYNEQFF. The CDR3 region has the DNA TGTGCCAGCAGCCAGGATAGCGGGGGGGCCTACAATGAGCAGTTCTTC. The rearrangement links TRBV4-2 to TRBJ2-1, with 11 positions matching TRBD2. The V and J ends lost 3 bases and 2 bases, in that order; junction bases with no gene match: 3. CDR1 and CDR2 (germline): LGHNA, YNFKEQ. The CDR3 loop spans 16 amino acids.

V gene TRBV4-1 combines with J gene TRBJ1-2, with 7 bases lining up with TRBD1. V shed 3 bases, J shed 2 bases, and the junction held 12 bases outside the gene matches. CDR3 size: 17 residues. In germline, CDR1 is MGHRA, CDR2 YSYEKL. CDR3: CASSHRESGGANYGYTF. As DNA, the CDR3 is TGCGCCAGCAGCCACCGAGAGTCAGGGGGAGCCAACTATGGCTACACCTTC.

The chain has TRBV12-3 or TRBV12-4 and TRBJ2-7; D call uncertain. With 4 bases removed from V and 3 bases from J, the gap between germline ends came to 4 bases. The CDR3 is made up of 11 amino acids. CDR3 nucleotides: TGTGCCAGCAGTTACGGCTACGAGCAGTACTTC. This encodes CASSYGYEQYF.

This clone was detected only a few times. The J gene is TRBJ2-7, the V gene TRBV6-5; 13 positions agree with TRBD2. Germline values: CDR1 MNHEY, CDR2 SVGAGI. The CDR3 loop spans 15 amino acids. With 5 bases clipped from V and 3 bases from J, the junction kept 4 bases outside the gene matches. CDR3 loop: CASSLGTSGVYEQYF. DNA of the CDR3: TGTGCCAGCAGTCTCGGGACTAGCGGGGTCTACGAGCAGTACTTC.

The chain has TRBV28 and TRBJ2-3; TRBD1 aligns across 11 bases. The CDR3 is 18 residues long. Per germline, CDR1 MDHEN and CDR2 SYDVKM. With V trimmed by 3 bases and J by 4 bases, 12 bases remained unmatched. CDR3: CASSFYPRAGQGADTQYF. The CDR3 coding sequence is TGTGCCAGCAGTTTCTACCCCCGCGCGGGACAGGGGGCAGATACGCAGTATTTT.

The chain joins TRBV5-8 to TRBJ1-1, with a possible D match to TRBD1 (5 bases). The V end was cut by 4 bases, the J end by 0 bases, with 13 bases between. Germline assignment: CDR1 SGHTS and CDR2 YDEGEE. The CDR3 loop spans 15 amino acids. CDR3 bases: TGTGCCAGCAGCCCGAAGGGGAACATGAACACTGAAGCTTTCTTT. Amino acids: CASSPKGNMNTEAFF. The entire variable domain, with the rest obtained from reference TRBV5-8 and TRBJ1-1, is as follows: EAGVTQSPTHLIKTRGQQATLRCSPISGHTSVYWYQQALGLGLQFLLWYDEGEERNRGNFPPRFSGRQFPNYSSELNVNALELEDSALYLCASSPKGNMNTEAFFGQGTRLTVV.

This chain joins TRBV6-4 and TRBJ2-7, with a tentative D call TRBD1 (5 bases). Germline assignment: CDR1 MRHNA and CDR2 SNTAGT. This CDR3 spans 12 amino acids. V lost 11 bases and J 7 bases, leaving 18 bases between the germline ends. CDR3 residues: CAWKGIDREQYF. CDR3 nucleotides: TGTGCCTGGAAAGGCATTGACAGAGAGCAGTACTTC.

The chain joins TRBV10-3 to TRBJ2-3; tentative D call: TRBD1 (5 bases). The length of the CDR3 is 14 residues. Trimming took off 8 bases at V and 2 bases at J, with 14 bases between the two ends. Germline V gene data show CDR1 as ENHRY and CDR2 as SYGVKD. The CDR3 DNA sequence: TGTGCCATCGGGGCAGGGTTAGTCACAGATACGCAGTATTTT. It translates to CAIGAGLVTDTQYF.

This chain links TRBV5-4 with TRBJ1-2, with D possibly being TRBD1 (5 bases). Looked up from germline, CDR1 is SGHNT and CDR2 is YYREEE (reference sequence). Trimming took off 1 base at V and 2 bases at J, with 18 bases between the two ends. The CDR3 extends over 17 amino acids. CDR3 sequence reads: CASSLRFGGLRNYGYTF. CDR3 nucleotide sequence: TGTGCCAGCAGCTTGAGGTTCGGGGGGTTGAGGAACTATGGCTACACCTTC.

This chain uses TRBV2 with TRBJ1-2, with 7 nucleotides matching TRBD1. Germline V gene data show CDR1 as SNHLY and CDR2 as FYNNEI. V gave up 6 bases and J gave up 3 bases; unmatched junction bases: 7. This CDR3 is 14 amino acids long. The CDR3 DNA is TGTGCCAGCAGCTTGGACAGGACGGACTATGGCTACACCTTC. Amino acid sequence: CASSLDRTDYGYTF.